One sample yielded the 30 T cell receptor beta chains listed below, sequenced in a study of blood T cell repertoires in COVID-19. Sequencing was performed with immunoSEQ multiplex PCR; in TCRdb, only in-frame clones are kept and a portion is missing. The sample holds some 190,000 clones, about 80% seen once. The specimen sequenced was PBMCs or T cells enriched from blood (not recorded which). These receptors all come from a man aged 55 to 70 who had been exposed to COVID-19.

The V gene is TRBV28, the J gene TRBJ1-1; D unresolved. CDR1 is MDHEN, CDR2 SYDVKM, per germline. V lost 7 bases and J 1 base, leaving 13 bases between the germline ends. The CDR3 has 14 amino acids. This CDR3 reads CASISEGGNTEAFF. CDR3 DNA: TGTGCCAGCATCTCGGAAGGAGGGAACACTGAAGCTTTCTTT.

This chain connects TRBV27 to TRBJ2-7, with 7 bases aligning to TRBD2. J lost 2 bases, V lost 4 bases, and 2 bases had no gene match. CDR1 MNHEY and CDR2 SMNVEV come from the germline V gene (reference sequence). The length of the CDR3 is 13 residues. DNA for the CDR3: TGTGCCAGCAGTTCCCTAGCGGCCTACGAGCAGTACTTC. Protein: CASSSLAAYEQYF.

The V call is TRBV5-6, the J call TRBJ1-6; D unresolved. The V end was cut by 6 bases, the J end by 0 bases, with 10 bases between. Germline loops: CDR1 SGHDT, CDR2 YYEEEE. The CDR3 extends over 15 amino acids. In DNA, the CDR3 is TGTGCCAGCATGAGTCGGAGCTCCTATAATTCACCCCTCCACTTT. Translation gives CASMSRSSYNSPLHF.

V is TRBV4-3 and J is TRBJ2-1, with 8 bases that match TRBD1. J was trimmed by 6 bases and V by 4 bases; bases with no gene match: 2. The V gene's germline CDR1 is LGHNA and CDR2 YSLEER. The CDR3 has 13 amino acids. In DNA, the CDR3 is TGCGCCAGCAGCCTGGGACAGGCCAATGAGCAGTTCTTC. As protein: CASSLGQANEQFF.

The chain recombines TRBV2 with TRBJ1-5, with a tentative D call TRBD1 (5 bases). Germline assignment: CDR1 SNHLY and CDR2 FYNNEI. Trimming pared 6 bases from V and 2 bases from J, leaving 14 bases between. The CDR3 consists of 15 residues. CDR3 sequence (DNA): TGTGCCAGCAGAACGGGGGGATCGGGCAATCAGCCCCAGCATTTT. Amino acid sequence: CASRTGGSGNQPQHF.

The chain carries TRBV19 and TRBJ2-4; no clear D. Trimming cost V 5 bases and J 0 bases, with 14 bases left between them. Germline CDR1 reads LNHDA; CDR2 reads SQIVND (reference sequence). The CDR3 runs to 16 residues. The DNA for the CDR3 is TGTGCCAGTAGTGCCAACCACGCCGGAGCCAAAAACATTCAGTACTTC. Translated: CASSANHAGAKNIQYF.

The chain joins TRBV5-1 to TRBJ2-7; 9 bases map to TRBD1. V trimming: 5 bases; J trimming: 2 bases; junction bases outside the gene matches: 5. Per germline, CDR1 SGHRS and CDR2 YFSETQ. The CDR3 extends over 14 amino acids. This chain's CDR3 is CASSSGTGTYEQYF. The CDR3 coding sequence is TGCGCCAGCAGTTCCGGGACAGGGACCTACGAGCAGTACTTC.

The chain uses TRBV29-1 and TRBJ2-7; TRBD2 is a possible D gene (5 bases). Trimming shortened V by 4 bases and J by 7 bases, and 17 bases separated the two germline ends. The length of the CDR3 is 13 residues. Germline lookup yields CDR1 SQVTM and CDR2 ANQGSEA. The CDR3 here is CSVGLPGRGEQYF. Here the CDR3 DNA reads TGCAGCGTTGGGCTCCCAGGCCGAGGGGAGCAGTACTTC.

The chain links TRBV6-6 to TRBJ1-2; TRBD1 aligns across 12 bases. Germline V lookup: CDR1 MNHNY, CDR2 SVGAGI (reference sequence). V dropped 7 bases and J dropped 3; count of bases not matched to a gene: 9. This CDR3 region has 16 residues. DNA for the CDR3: TGTGCCAGCACCATCTCCGGGACAGGGGGCTACTATGGCTACACCTTC. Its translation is CASTISGTGGYYGYTF.

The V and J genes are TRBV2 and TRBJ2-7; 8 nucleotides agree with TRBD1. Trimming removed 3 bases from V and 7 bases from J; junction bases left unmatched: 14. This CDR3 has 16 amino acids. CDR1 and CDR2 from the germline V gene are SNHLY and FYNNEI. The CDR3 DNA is TGTGCCAGCAGTGACGACCCAGGGGGCGCTTACGGGGAGCAGTACTTC. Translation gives CASSDDPGGAYGEQYF.

CDR3 sequence (DNA): TGTGCCTGGGGGCGGGAGAACTCCTACGAGCAGTACTTC. It specifies CAWGRENSYEQYF. The chain uses TRBV30 and TRBJ2-7; 7 bases agree with TRBD2. This CDR3 contains 13 residues. Germline values: CDR1 GTSNPN, CDR2 SVGIG (reference sequence). After removal of 5 bases from V and 0 bases from J, the junction contained 4 bases not matched to a gene.

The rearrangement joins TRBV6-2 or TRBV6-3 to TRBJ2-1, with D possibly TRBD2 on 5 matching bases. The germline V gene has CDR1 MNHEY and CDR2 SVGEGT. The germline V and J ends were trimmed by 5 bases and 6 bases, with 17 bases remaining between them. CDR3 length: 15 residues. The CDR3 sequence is CASSLFRGGPNEQFF. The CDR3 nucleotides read TGTGCCAGCAGTCTATTTCGCGGAGGTCCCAATGAGCAGTTCTTC.

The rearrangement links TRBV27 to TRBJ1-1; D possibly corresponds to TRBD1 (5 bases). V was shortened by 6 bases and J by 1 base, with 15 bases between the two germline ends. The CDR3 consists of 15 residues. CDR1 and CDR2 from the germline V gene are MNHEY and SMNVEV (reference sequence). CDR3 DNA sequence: TGTGCCAGCAGCCTTTCCGGGAGGGGGAACACTGAAGCTTTCTTT. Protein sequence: CASSLSGRGNTEAFF.

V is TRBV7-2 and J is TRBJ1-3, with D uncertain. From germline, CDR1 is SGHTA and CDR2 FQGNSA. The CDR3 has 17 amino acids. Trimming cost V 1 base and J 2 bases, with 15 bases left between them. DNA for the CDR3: TGTGCCAGCAGCTTAGGGTCAGGTCGGTTAACTGGAAACACCATATATTTT. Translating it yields CASSLGSGRLTGNTIYF.

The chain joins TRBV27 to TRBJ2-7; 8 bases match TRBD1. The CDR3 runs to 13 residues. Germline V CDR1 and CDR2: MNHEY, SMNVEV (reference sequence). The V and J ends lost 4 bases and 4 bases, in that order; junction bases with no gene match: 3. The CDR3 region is CASSYGQGYEQYF. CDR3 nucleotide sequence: TGTGCCAGCAGTTATGGACAGGGATACGAGCAGTACTTC.

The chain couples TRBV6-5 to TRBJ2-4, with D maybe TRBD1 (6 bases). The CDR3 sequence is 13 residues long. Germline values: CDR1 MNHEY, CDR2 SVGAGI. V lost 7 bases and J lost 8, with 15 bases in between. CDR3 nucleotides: TGTGCCAGCAATCGACAGGTGGGAGACATTCAGTACTTC. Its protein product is CASNRQVGDIQYF.

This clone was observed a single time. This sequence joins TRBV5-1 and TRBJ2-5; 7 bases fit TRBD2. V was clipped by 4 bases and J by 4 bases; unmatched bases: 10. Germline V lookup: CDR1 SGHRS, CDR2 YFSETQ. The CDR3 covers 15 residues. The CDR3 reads CASSRWTSGGETQYF. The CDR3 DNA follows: TGCGCCAGCAGCCGATGGACTAGTGGTGGAGAGACCCAGTACTTC.

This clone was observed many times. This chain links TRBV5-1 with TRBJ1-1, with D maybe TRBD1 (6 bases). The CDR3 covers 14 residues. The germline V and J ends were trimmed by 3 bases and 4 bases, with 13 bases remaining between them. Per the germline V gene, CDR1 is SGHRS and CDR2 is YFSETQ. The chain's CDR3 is CASSYTTGTTEAFF. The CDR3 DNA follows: TGCGCCAGCAGCTATACTACAGGGACCACTGAAGCTTTCTTT.

Here the CDR3 DNA reads TGCAGCGTTTTGCTAAATAGCAATCAGCCCCAGCATTTT. Residues: CSVLLNSNQPQHF. The J gene is TRBJ1-5, the V gene TRBV29-1; D gene uncertain. The V end was cut by 5 bases, the J end by 0 bases, with 8 bases between. The CDR3 runs 13 residues. From germline, CDR1 is SQVTM and CDR2 ANQGSEA. Variable domain in full (rest from reference TRBV29-1 and TRBJ1-5): SAVISQKPSRDICQRGTSLTIQCQVDSQVTMMFWYRQQPGQSLTLIATANQGSEATYESGFVIDKFPISRPNLTFSTLTVSNMSPEDSSIYLCSVLLNSNQPQHFGDGTRLSIL.

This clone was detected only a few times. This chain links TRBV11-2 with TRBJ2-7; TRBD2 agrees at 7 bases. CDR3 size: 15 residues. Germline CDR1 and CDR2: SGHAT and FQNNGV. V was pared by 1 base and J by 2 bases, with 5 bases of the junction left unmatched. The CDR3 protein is CASSLGLADTYEQYF. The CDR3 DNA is TGTGCCAGCAGCTTAGGGCTAGCGGATACCTACGAGCAGTACTTC.

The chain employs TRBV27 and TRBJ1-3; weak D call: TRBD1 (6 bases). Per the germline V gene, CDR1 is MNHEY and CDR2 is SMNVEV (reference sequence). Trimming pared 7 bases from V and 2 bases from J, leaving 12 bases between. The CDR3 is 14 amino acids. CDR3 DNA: TGTGCCAGCACCTCGGGGGGCCCTGGAAACACCATATATTTT. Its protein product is CASTSGGPGNTIYF.

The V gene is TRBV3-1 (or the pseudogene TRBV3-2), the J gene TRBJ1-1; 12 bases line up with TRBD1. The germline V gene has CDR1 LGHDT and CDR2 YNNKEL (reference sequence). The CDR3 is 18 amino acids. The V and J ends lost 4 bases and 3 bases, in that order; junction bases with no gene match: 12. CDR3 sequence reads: CASSPTPGQGAIDTEAFF. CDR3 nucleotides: TGTGCCAGCAGCCCCACCCCGGGACAGGGGGCGATTGACACTGAAGCTTTCTTT.

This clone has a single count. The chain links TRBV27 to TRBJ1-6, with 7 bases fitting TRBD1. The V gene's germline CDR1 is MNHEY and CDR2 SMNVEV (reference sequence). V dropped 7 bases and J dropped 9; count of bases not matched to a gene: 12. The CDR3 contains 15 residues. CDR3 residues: CASNPRTGASSPLHF. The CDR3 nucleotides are TGTGCCAGCAACCCTAGGACAGGAGCTAGTTCACCCCTCCACTTT.

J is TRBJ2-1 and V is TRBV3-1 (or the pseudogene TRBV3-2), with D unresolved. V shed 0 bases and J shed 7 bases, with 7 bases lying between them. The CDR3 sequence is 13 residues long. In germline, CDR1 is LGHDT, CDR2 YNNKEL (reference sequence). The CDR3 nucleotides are TGTGCCAGCAGCCAAGATGCGAGGAATGAGCAGTTCTTC. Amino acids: CASSQDARNEQFF.

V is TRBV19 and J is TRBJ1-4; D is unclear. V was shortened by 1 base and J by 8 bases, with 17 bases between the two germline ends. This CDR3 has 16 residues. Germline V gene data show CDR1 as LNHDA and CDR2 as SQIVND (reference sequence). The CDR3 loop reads CASSIGAMAGQEKLFF. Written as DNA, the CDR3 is TGTGCCAGTAGTATAGGGGCGATGGCCGGCCAGGAAAAACTGTTTTTT.

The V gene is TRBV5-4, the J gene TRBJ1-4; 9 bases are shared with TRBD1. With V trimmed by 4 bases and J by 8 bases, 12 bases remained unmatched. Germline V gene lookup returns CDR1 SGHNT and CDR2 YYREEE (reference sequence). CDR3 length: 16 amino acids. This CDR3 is CASSPGAGTGSEKLFF. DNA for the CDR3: TGTGCCAGCAGCCCAGGTGCCGGGACAGGGAGCGAAAAACTGTTTTTT.

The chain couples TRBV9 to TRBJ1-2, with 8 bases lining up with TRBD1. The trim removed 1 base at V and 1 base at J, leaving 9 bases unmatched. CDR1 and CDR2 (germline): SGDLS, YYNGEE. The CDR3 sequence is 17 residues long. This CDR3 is CASSVMGQAALNYGYTF. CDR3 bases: TGTGCCAGCAGCGTAATGGGACAGGCGGCTCTTAACTATGGCTACACCTTC.

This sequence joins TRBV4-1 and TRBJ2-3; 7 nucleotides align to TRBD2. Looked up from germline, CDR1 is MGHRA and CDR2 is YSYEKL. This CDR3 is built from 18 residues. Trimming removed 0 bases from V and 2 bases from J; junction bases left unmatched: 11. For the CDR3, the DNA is TGCGCCAGCAGCCAAGAAGAGGCAGCGGGGCCAGACACAGATACGCAGTATTTT. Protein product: CASSQEEAAGPDTDTQYF.

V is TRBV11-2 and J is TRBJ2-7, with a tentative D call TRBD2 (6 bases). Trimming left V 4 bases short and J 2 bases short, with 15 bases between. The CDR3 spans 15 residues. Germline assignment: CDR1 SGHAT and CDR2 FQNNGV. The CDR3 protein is CASSSQGTRTYEQYF. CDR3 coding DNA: TGTGCCAGCAGCTCACAAGGGACTCGAACCTACGAGCAGTACTTC.

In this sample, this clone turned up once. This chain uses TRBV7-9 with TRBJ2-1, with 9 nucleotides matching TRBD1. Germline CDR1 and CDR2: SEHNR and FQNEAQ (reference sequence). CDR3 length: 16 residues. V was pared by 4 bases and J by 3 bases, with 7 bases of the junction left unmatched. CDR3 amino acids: CASSSRMGQGYNEQFF. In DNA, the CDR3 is TGTGCCAGCAGCTCGCGTATGGGACAGGGCTACAATGAGCAGTTCTTC. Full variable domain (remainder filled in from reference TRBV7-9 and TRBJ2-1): DTGVSQNPRHKITKRGQNVTFRCDPISEHNRLYWYRQTLGQGPEFLTYFQNEAQLEKSRLLSDRFSAERPKGSFSTLEIQRTEQGDSAMYLCASSSRMGQGYNEQFFGPGTRLTVL.